This T cell receptor beta chain was sequenced during a study of control samples from healthy donors and cancer patients. The assay was immunoSEQ multiplex PCR, and TCRdb's table has in-frame clones only and misses some. The sample includes approximately 150,000 clones, about 86% of them seen just once. The germline gives CDR1 MNHEY, CDR2 SMNVEV (reference sequence). The V gene lost 5 bases and the J gene lost 6 bases, with 19 bases spanning the gap. This CDR3 has 15 residues. With respect to this clone: Other DNA sequences of this sample code for an identical CDR3.

The sample comprised blood. The receptor's source is a man aged 18 to 35 in good health. The rearrangement joins TRBV27 to TRBJ1-1; TRBD1 is a possible D gene (5 bases). CDR3 bases: TGTGCCAGCAGTGGGGCCGGGGGGGGTTATTCTGAAGCTTTCTTT. Its protein is CASSGAGGGYSEAFF.